A single sample is the source of the 3 T cell receptor beta chains below, sequenced in a study of T cell responses to AZD1222 COVID-19 vaccine. Produced via immunoSEQ multiplex PCR; TCRdb's table is partial and in-frame only. The data contain about 110,000 clones, 70% to 90% of them singletons. This sample comprised peripheral blood, obtained on day 0 of AZD1222 vaccination. These receptors were taken from an adult in good health.

This sequence joins TRBV19 and TRBJ1-4, with D tentatively TRBD1 (6 bases). With 4 bases removed from V and 1 base from J, the gap between germline ends came to 10 bases. The germline CDR1 and CDR2 sequences are LNHDA and SQIVND (reference sequence). There are 15 residues in the CDR3. DNA of the CDR3: TGTGCCAGTAGTACCTTGACAGGAACTAATGAAAAACTGTTTTTT. It translates to CASSTLTGTNEKLFF. The complete variable domain, with remaining parts taken from reference TRBV19 and TRBJ1-4, reads DGGITQSPKYLFRKEGQNVTLSCEQNLNHDAMYWYRQDPGQGLRLIYYSQIVNDFQKGDIAEGYSVSREKKESFPLTVTSAQKNPTAFYLCASSTLTGTNEKLFFGSGTQLSVL.

The CDR3 DNA reads TGTGCCAGCAGTTTTGCCACAGGGCAACTATATAATTCACCCCTCCACTTT. Translated: CASSFATGQLYNSPLHF. The V and J genes are TRBV28 and TRBJ1-6; possible D gene TRBD1, 6 bases. The ends were cut back, 3 bases at V and 4 bases at J, with 16 bases in the middle. The CDR3 spans 17 residues. Per germline, CDR1 MDHEN and CDR2 SYDVKM.

This chain links TRBV7-9 with TRBJ1-1; D remains unclear. CDR1 is SEHNR and CDR2 is FQNEAQ in the germline V gene (reference sequence). The CDR3 is made up of 14 amino acids. V lost 3 bases and J 4 bases, leaving 12 bases between the germline ends. The DNA of the CDR3 is TGTGCCAGCAGCTTTTACCGGGAGGGCACTGAAGCTTTCTTT. It specifies CASSFYREGTEAFF.